This passage covers 3 T cell receptor beta chains from one sample sequenced in a study of blood T cell repertoires in COVID-19. TCRdb keeps only in-frame clones here, not all; method: immunoSEQ multiplex PCR. This sample has 70,000 to 100,000 clones; 85% to 90% occur once, and the top ten carry 7.5% to 10%. Sequences were obtained from peripheral blood. The receptor set was obtained from a woman in her 70s with acute or convalescent COVID-19.

The sample holds one count of this clone. The chain joins TRBV2 to TRBJ2-3; 12 positions agree with TRBD2. This CDR3 region has 18 residues. Looked up from germline, CDR1 is SNHLY and CDR2 is FYNNEI. The chain's CDR3 is CARSARLAGGWSTDTQYF. The CDR3 DNA reads as TGTGCTCGTAGCGCCAGGCTAGCGGGGGGGTGGAGCACAGATACGCAGTATTTT.

The CDR3 coding sequence is TGCAGTGCTAGTGATCCTACAGTAGCCAAAAACATTCAGTACTTC. Translating gives CSASDPTVAKNIQYF. The rearrangement joins TRBV20-1 to TRBJ2-4, with D unclear. Looked up from germline, CDR1 is DFQATT and CDR2 is SNEGSKA (reference sequence). The V and J ends lost 3 bases and 0 bases respectively, with 12 bases between them. The length of the CDR3 is 15 residues.

The chain links TRBV28 to TRBJ1-2, with TRBD1 matching 9 bases. The CDR3 contains 16 residues. V trimming: 4 bases; J trimming: 4 bases; junction bases outside the gene matches: 10. In germline, CDR1 is MDHEN, CDR2 SYDVKM. The chain's CDR3 is CASSSYRGRWIYGYTF. The CDR3 nucleotides are TGTGCCAGCAGTTCGTACAGGGGGCGCTGGATCTATGGCTACACCTTC.